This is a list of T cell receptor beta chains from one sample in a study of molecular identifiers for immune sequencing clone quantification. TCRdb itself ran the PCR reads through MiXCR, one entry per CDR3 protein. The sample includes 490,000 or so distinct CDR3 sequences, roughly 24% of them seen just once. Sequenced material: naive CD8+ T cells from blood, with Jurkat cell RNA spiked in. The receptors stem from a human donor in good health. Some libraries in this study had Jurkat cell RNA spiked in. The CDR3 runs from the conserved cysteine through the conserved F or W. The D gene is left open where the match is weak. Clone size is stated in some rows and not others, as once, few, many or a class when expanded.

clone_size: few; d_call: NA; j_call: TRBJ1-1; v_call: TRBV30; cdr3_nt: TGTGCCTGGAGTGTCCTGGGTATCGCTGAAGCTTTCTTT; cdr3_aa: CAWSVLGIAEAFF
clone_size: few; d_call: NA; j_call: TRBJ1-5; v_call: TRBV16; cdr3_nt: TGTGCCAGCAGCCAAACGACAAGATTGGGCAATCAGCCCCAGCATTTT; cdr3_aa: CASSQTTRLGNQPQHF
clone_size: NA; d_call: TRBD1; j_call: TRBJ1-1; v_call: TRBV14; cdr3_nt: TGTGCCAGCAAGAAGACAGGGGGGAGGGCTGAAGCTTTCTTT; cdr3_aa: CASKKTGGRAEAFF
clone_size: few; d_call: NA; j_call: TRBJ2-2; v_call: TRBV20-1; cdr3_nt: TGCAGTGCCAGACTTTTCTCAGGGTTGGCCACCGGGGAGCTGTTTTTT; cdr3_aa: CSARLFSGLATGELFF
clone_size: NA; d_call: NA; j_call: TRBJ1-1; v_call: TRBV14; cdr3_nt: TGTGCCAGCAGCCCCTCGGTTGCAGTTCTCTACACTGAAGCTTTCTTT; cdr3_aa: CASSPSVAVLYTEAFF
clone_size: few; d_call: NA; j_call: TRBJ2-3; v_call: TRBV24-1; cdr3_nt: TGTGCCACCAGTGATCCAGAGAGACGGCGGTACACAGATACGCAGTATTTT; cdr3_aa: CATSDPERRRYTDTQYF
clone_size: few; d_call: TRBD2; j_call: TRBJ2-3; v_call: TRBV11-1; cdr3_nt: TGTGCCAGCAGCTTAGATGGTCTAGCGGGACGCATGACAGATACGCAGTATTTT; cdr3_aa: CASSLDGLAGRMTDTQYF
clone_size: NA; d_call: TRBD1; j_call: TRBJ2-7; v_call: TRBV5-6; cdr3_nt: TGTGCCAGCAGCGATAGGGGACAGAGAAACTACGAGCAGTACTTC; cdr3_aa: CASSDRGQRNYEQYF
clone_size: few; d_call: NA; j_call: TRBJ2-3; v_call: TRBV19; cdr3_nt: TGTGCCAGTAGTATAGGAGTTGCCCGCACAGATACGCAGTATTTT; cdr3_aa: CASSIGVARTDTQYF
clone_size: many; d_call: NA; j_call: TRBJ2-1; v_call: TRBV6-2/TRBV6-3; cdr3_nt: TGTGCCAGCAGCCACCGAGGGACTGCCAATGAGCAGTTCTTC; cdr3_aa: CASSHRGTANEQFF
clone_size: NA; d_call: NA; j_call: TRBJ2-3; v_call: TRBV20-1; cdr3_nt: TGCAGTGCTAGTATACTAGAAGCAAGCACAGATACGCAGTATTTT; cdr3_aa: CSASILEASTDTQYF
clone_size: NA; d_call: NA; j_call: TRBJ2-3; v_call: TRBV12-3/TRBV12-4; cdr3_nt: TGTGCCAGCAGTTTTCCCTCTATCACAGATACGCAGTGTTTT; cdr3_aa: CASSFPSITDTQCF
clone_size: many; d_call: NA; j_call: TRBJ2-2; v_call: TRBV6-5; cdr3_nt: TGTGCCAGCAGTTATTACAGCGGGAACACCGGGGAGCTGTTTTTT; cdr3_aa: CASSYYSGNTGELFF
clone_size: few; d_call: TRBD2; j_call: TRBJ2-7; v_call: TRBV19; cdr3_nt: TGTGCCAGTAGTACTAGAGGACTAGCCCTCTACGAGCAGTACTTC; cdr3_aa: CASSTRGLALYEQYF
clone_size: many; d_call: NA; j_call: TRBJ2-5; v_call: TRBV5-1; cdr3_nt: TGCGCCAGCAGCTTGGTATACCTCGACAGTCAAGAGACCCAGTACTTC; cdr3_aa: CASSLVYLDSQETQYF
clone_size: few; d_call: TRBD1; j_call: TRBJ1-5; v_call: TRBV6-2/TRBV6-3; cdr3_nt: TGTGCCAGCAGGGGTAGGACAGGGGATAGCAATCAGCCCCAGCATTTT; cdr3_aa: CASRGRTGDSNQPQHF
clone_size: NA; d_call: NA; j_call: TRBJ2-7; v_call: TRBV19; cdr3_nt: TGTGCCGGTAGGGAACACAGTGGCGAGGGATACGAGCAGTACTTC; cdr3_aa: CAGREHSGEGYEQYF
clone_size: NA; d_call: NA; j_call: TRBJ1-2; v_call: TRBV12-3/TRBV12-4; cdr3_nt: TGTCCCAGCAGCCGGACGGTAGCTAACTATGGCTACACCTTC; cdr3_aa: CPSSRTVANYGYTF
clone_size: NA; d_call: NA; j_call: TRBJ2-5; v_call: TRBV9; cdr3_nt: TGTGCCAGCAGCGTAGCTTCTCAGCAAGAGACCCAGTACTTC; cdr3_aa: CASSVASQQETQYF
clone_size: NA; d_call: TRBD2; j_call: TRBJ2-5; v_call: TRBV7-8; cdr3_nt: TGTGCCAGCAGCTTAGCGGGGGGGTTCCAAGAGACCCAGTACTTC; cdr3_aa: CASSLAGGFQETQYF
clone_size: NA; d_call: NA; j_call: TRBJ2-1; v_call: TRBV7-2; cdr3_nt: TGTGCCAGCAGCCCACTTAAGGGGCCCTACAATGAGCAGTTCTTC; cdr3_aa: CASSPLKGPYNEQFF
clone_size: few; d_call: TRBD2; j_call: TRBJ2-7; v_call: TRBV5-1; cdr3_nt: TGCGCCAGCAGCTTGCCATATGTCCCGGGACTAGCGGGAGGGGAAGAGCAGTACTTC; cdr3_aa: CASSLPYVPGLAGGEEQYF
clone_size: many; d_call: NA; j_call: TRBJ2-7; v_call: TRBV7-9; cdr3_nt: TGTGCCAGCAGCCCTGGAGGAGTCGAGCAGTACTTC; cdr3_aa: CASSPGGVEQYF
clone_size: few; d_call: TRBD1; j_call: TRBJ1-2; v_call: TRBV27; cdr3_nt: TGTGCCAGCAGTTCTACCCGGCTGGACAGGCAGCTCTATGGCTACACCTTC; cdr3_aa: CASSSTRLDRQLYGYTF
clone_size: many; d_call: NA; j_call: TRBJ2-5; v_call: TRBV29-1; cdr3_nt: TGCAGCGTTGAAACTCCCCTAGAGGGGCGGGTGCAAGAGACCCAGTACTTC; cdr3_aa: CSVETPLEGRVQETQYF
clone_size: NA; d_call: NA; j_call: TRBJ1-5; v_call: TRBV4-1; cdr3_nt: TGCGCCAGCAGCCATCAGGGAAATAGCAATCAGCCCCAGCATTTT; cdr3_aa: CASSHQGNSNQPQHF
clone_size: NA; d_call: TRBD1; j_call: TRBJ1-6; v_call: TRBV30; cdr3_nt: TGTGCCGGCACCCTGGGGACAGGAAATTCACCCCTCCACTTT; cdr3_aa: CAGTLGTGNSPLHF
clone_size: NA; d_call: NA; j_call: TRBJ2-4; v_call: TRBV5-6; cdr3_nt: TGTGCCAGCAGCTTGGTCCAGAACTCGGGAAACATTCAGTACTTC; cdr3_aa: CASSLVQNSGNIQYF
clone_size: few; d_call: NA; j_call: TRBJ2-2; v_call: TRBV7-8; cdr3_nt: TGTGCCAGCAGCGAAAACTGGGACAACACCGGGGAGCTGTTTTTT; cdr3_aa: CASSENWDNTGELFF
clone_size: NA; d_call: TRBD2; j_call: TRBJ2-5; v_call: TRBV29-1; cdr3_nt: TGCAGCGTTGAAGGTAGCGGGAGGGCCCGAGAGACCCAGTACTTC; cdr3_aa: CSVEGSGRARETQYF
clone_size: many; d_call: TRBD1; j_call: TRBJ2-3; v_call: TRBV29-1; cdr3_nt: TGCAGCGTACCCGGGACAGTCACAGATACGCAGTATTTT; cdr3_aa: CSVPGTVTDTQYF
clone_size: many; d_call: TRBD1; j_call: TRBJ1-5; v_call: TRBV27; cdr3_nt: TGTGCCAGCAGTTCGTCCGGAGACAGGGAAGGAGATCAGCCCCAGCATTTT; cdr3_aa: CASSSSGDREGDQPQHF
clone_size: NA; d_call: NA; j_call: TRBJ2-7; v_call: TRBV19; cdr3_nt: TGTGCCAGTAGGGTCTCAGGGGAAAGCGAGCAGTACTTC; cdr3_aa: CASRVSGESEQYF
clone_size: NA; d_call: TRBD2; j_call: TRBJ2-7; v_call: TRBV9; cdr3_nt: TGTGCCAGCAGCGTAGGGGGGGGAGGACCCTCCTACGAGCAGTACTTC; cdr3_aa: CASSVGGGGPSYEQYF
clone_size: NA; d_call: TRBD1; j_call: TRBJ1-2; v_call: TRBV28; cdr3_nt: TGTGCCAGCAGTTGGACAGGGGGGACATATGGCTACACCTTC; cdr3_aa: CASSWTGGTYGYTF
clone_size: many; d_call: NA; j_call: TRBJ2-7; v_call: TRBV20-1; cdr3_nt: TGCAGTGCTATGGCCTTAGCTTATAGGGGCTACGAGCAGTACTTC; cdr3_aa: CSAMALAYRGYEQYF
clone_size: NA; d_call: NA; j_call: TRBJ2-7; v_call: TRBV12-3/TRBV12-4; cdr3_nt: TGTGCCAGCAGTTTCGGACTGGGCTCCTACGAGCAGTACTTC; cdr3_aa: CASSFGLGSYEQYF
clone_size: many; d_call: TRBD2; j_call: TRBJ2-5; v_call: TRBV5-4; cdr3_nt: TGTGCCAGCAGCTTTAGCGGGGGGGAGACCCAGTACTTC; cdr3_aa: CASSFSGGETQYF
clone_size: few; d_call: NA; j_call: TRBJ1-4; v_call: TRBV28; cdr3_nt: TGTGCCAGCAGTTTCACAGATGACGACGTTAATGAAAAACTGTTTTTT; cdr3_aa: CASSFTDDDVNEKLFF
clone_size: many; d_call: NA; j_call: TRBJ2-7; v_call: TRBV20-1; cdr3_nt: TGCAGTGCTAGAGATGTAGCTTTCGAGCAGTACTTC; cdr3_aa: CSARDVAFEQYF
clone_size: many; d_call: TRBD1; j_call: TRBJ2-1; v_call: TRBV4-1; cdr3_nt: TGCGCCAGCAGCCAAGATCCGACAGGGGCCAATGGGCAGTTCTTC; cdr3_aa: CASSQDPTGANGQFF
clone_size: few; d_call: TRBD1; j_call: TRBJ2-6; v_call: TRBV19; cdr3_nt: TGTGCCAGCTGGGGACAGGCTGTTTGGGGGGCCAACGTCCTGACTTTC; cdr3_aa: CASWGQAVWGANVLTF
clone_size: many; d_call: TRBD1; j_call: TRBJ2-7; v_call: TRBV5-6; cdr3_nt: TGTGCCAGCAGCTCCGGACAGGGACTCTCCTACGAGCAGTACTTC; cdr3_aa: CASSSGQGLSYEQYF
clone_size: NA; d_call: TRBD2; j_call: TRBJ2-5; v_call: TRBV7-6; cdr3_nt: TGTGCCAGCAGCTTAGATTATAGCGGGAGGGCCGGGGAGACCCAGTACTTC; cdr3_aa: CASSLDYSGRAGETQYF
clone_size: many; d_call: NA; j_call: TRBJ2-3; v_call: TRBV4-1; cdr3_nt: TGCGCCAGCAGCCAATTAAGGGGTCTGAGCACAGATACGCAGTATTTT; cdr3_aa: CASSQLRGLSTDTQYF
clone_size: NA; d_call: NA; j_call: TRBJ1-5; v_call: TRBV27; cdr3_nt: TGTGCCAGCAGTCCAACAGGGTACGATCAGCCCCAGCATTTT; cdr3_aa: CASSPTGYDQPQHF
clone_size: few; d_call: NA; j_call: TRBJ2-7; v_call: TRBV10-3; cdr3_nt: TGTGCCATCAGTGAGCCCACCGGGGGGCACTACGAGCAGTACTTC; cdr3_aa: CAISEPTGGHYEQYF
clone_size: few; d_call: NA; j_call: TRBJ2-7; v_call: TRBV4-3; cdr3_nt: TGCGCCAGCAGCCCACAGGTATACTACGAGCAGTACTTC; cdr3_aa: CASSPQVYYEQYF
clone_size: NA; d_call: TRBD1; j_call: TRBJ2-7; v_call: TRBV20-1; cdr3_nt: TGCAGTGCTCCCACAGGGGTCTACGAGCAGTACTTC; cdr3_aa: CSAPTGVYEQYF
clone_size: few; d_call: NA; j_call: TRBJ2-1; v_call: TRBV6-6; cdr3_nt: TGTGCCAGCAGTTACCGGCCTAGCGAGAGAGACTACAATGAGCAGTTCTTC; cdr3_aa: CASSYRPSERDYNEQFF
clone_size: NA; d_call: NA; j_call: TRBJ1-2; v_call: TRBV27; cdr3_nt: TGTGCCAGCAGTCCTAGGGGTCTCAAATACTATGGCTACACCTTC; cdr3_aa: CASSPRGLKYYGYTF
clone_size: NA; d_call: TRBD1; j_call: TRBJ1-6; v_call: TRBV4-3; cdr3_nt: TGCGCCAGCAGCCCCGGGACAGCAATAACTTCACCCCTCCACTTT; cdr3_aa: CASSPGTAITSPLHF